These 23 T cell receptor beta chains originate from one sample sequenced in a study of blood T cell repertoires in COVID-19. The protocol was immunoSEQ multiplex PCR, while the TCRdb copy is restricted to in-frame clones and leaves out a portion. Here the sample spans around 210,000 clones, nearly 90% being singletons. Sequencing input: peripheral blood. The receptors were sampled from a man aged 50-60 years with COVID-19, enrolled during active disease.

In DNA, the CDR3 is TGTGCCAGCAGTACCATGAGGAAAGAGACCCAGTACTTC. It is translated as CASSTMRKETQYF. V gene TRBV6-5 combines with J gene TRBJ2-5, with D unresolved. Germline lookup yields CDR1 MNHEY and CDR2 SVGAGI. This CDR3 has 13 residues. V was trimmed by 5 bases and J by 3 bases, leaving 10 bases between them.

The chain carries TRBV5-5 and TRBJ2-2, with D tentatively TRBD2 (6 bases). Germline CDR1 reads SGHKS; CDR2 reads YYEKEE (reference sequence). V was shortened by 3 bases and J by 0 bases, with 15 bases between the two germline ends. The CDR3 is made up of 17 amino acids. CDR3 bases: TGTGCCAGCAGCTCAGATCCGGGGGTCGCGAACACCGGGGAGCTGTTTTTT. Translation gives CASSSDPGVANTGELFF.

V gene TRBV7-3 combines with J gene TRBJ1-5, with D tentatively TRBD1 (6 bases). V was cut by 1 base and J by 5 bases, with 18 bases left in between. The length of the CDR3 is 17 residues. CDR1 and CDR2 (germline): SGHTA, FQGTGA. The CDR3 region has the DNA TGTGCCAGCAGCTTAAGGCACGGACAGACGATCGATCAGCCCCAGCATTTT. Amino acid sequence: CASSLRHGQTIDQPQHF.

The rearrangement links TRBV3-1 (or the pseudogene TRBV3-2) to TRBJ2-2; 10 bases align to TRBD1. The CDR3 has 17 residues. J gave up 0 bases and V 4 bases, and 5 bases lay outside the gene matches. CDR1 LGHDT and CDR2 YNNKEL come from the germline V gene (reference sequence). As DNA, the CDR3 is TGTGCCAGCAGCCGTCGGACAGGGGGAGCGAACACCGGGGAGCTGTTTTTT. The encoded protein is CASSRRTGGANTGELFF.

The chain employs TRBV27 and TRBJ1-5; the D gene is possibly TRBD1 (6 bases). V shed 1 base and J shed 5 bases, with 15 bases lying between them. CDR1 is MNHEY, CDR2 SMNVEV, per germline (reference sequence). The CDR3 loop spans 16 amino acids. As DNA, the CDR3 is TGTGCCAGCAGTTTATGGGCAGGGGCTTTCGATCAGCCCCAGCATTTT. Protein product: CASSLWAGAFDQPQHF.

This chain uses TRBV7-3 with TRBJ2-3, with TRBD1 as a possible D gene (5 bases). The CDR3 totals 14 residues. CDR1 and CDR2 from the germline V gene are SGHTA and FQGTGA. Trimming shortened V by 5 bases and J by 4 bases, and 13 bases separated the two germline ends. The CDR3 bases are TGTGCCAGCAGCGCGCAGGGTGCCTCAGATACGCAGTATTTT. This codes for CASSAQGASDTQYF.

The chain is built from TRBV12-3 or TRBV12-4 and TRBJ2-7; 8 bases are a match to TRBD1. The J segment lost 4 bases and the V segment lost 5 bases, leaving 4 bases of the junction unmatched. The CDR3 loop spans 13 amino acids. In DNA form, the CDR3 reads TGTGCCAGCAGTCTGGGACAGGAATACGAGCAGTACTTC. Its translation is CASSLGQEYEQYF.

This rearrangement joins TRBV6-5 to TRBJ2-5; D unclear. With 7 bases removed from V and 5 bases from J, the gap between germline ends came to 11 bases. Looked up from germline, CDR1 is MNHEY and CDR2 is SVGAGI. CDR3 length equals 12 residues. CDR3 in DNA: TGTGCCAGCACCCCCGGAGACGAGACCCAGTACTTC. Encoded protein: CASTPGDETQYF.

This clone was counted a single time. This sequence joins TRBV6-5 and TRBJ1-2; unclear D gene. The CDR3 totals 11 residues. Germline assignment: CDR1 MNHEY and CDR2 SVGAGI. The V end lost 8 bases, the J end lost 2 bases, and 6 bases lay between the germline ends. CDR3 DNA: TGTGCCAGCCTCGGGAACTATGGCTACACCTTC. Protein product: CASLGNYGYTF.

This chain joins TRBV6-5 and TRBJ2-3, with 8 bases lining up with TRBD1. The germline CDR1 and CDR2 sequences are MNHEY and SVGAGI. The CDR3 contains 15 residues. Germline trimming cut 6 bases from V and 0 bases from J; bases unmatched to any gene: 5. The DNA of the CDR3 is TGTGCCAGCAGGGGCGACAGGGGTAGCACAGATACGCAGTATTTT. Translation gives CASRGDRGSTDTQYF.

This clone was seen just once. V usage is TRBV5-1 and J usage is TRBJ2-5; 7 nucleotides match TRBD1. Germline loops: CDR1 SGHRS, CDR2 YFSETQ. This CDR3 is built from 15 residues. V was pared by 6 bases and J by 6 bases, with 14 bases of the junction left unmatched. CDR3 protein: CASINPVRGRKTQYF. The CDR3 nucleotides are TGCGCCAGCATCAACCCGGTGAGGGGGCGTAAGACCCAGTACTTC.

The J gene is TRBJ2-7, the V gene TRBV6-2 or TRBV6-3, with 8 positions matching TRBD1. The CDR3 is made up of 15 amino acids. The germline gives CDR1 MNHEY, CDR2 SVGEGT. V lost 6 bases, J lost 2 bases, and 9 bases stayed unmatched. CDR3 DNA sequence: TGTGCCAGCAGCAATGGACAGGGTCGAACCTACGAGCAGTACTTC. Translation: CASSNGQGRTYEQYF.

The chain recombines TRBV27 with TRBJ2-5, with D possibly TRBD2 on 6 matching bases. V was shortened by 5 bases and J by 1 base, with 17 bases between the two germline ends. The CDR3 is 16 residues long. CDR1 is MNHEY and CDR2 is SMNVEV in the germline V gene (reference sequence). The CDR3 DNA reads TGTGCCAGCAGTCCTATAGCGGAATACTCCCAAGAGACCCAGTACTTC. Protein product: CASSPIAEYSQETQYF.

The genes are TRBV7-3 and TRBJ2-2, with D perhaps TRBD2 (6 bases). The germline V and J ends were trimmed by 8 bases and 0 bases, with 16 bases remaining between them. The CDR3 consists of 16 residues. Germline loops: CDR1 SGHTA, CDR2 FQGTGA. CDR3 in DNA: TGTGCCAGCTCTTCCCGCGGGACCGCGAACACCGGGGAGCTGTTTTTT. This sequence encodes CASSSRGTANTGELFF.

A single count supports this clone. Here the CDR3 DNA reads TGTGCCAGCAGCTTGGGGGGGGGCTCTGGAAACACCATATATTTT. Translated, it gives CASSLGGGSGNTIYF. The chain couples TRBV5-4 to TRBJ1-3; perhaps TRBD1 as D (5 bases). Germline V lookup: CDR1 SGHNT, CDR2 YYREEE (reference sequence). CDR3 size: 15 residues. Trimming took 0 bases from V and 0 from J, leaving 7 bases between them. Full variable domain (outside the CDR3, taken from reference TRBV5-4 and TRBJ1-3): ETGVTQSPTHLIKTRGQQVTLRCSSQSGHNTVSWYQQALGQGPQFIFQYYREEENGRGNFPPRFSGLQFPNYSSELNVNALELDDSALYLCASSLGGGSGNTIYFGEGSWLTVV.

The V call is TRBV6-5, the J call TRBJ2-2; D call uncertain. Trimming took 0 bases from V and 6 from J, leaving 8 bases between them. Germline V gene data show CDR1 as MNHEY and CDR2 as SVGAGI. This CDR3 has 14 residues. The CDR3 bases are TGTGCCAGCAGTTACTCTTTCGGTGCCGGGGAGCTGTTTTTT. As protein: CASSYSFGAGELFF.

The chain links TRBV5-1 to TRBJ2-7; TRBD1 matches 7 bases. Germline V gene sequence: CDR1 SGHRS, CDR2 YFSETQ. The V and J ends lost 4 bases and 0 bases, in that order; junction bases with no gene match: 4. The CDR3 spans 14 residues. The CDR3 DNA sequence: TGCGCCAGCAGCACAGGGGCGATCTCCTACGAGCAGTACTTC. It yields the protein CASSTGAISYEQYF.

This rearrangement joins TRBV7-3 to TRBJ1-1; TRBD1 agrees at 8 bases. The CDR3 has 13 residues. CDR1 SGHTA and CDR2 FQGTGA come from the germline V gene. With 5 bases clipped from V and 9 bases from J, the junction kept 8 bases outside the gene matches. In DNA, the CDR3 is TGTGCCAGCAGCCCGGACAGGGATGGAAAAGCTTTCTTT. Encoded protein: CASSPDRDGKAFF.

CDR3 residues: CASSWRQGSSGANVLTF. CDR3 DNA sequence: TGCGCCAGCAGCTGGCGACAGGGATCCTCTGGGGCCAACGTCCTGACTTTC. V gene TRBV5-1 combines with J gene TRBJ2-6; the match to TRBD1 covers 7 bases. Germline V gene data show CDR1 as SGHRS and CDR2 as YFSETQ. The CDR3 covers 17 residues. V dropped 3 bases and J dropped 0; count of bases not matched to a gene: 6.

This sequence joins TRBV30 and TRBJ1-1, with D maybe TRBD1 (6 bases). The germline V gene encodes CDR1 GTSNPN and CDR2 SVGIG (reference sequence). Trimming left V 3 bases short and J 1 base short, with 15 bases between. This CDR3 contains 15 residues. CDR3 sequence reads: CAWSSWTDPNTEAFF. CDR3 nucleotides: TGTGCCTGGAGCTCATGGACAGACCCGAACACTGAAGCTTTCTTT.

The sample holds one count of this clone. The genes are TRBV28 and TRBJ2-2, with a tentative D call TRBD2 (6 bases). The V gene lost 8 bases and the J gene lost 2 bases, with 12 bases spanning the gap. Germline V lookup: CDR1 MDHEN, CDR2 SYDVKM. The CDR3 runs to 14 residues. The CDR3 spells CASDLGGNTGELFF. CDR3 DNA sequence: TGTGCCAGCGACCTCGGGGGTAACACCGGGGAGCTGTTTTTT.

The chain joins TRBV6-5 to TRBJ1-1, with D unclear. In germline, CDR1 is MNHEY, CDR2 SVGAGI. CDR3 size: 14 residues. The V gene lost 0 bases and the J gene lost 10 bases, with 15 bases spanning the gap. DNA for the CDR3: TGTGCCAGCAGTTACTCTCTTGGGGAGGTCGGAGCTTTCTTT. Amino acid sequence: CASSYSLGEVGAFF.

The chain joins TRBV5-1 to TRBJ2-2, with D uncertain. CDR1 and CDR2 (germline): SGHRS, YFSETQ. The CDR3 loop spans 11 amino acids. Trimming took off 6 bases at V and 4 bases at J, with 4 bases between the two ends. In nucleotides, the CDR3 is TGCGCCAGCACGAGCACCGGGGAGCTGTTTTTT. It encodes CASTSTGELFF.